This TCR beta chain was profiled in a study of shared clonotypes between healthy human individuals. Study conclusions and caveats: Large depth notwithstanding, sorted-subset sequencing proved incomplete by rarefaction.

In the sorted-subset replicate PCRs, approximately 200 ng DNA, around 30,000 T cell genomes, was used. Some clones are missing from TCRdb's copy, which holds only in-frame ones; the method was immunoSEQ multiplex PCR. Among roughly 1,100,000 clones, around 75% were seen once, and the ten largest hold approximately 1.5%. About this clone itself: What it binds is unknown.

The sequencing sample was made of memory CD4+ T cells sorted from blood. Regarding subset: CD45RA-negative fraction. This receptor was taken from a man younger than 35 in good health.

The CDR3: CASSPLGTGANVLTF. In DNA form, the CDR3 reads TGTGCCAGCAGCCCGTTGGGGACCGGGGCCAACGTCCTGACTTTC. The rearrangement joins TRBV5-6 to TRBJ2-6, with D perhaps matching TRBD1 or TRBD2 (5 bases each). Germline V CDR1 and CDR2: SGHDT, YYEEEE. With 4 bases removed from V and 4 bases from J, the gap between germline ends came to 12 bases. The CDR3 consists of 15 residues.